This T cell receptor (beta chain) was obtained from a study of CD8 T cells in ankylosing spondylitis. Points from the study as a whole: Typical of ankylosing spondylitis blood, it appeared, was a TCR beta motif of several highly homologous variants. Reactive arthritis synovial fluid and blood were previously reported to contain some motif variants.

There are a few counts of this clonotype. Its antigen is as yet unknown. Making the TCR beta libraries involved quantitative 5'-RACE with molecular barcodes. From the 5' RACE reads, TCRdb called clonotypes with MiXCR, one entry per CDR3 protein. The sample gives about 700,000 distinct CDR3 sequences, around 19% of which show up once; 15% to 20% is in the top ten. Germline CDR1 reads MNHNS; CDR2 reads SASEGT. The CDR3 loop spans 13 amino acids. V lost 8 bases and J lost 10, with 15 bases in between. Sequencing was performed on blood, either unsorted or a sorted T cell fraction (not recorded which). The V gene is TRBV6-1, the J gene TRBJ1-6; TRBD1 is a possible D gene (5 bases). This TCR came from a male donor with ankylosing spondylitis. CDR3 in amino acids: CASSLVGESPLHF. CDR3 bases: TGTGCCAGCTCCTTGGTAGGGGAATCACCCCTCCACTTT.